This entry lists 27 T cell receptor beta chains sequenced from one sample in a study of blood T cell repertoires in COVID-19. The repertoire was sequenced with immunoSEQ multiplex PCR; TCRdb's copy has only in-frame clones and lacks some. Among about 120,000 clones listed, around three quarters were seen once. Input material: peripheral blood. These receptors all stem from a man in his forties with active or convalescent COVID-19.

V usage is TRBV6-1 and J usage is TRBJ2-1; 9 bases are a match to TRBD1. CDR1 and CDR2 (germline): MNHNS, SASEGT. J was trimmed by 7 bases and V by 4 bases; bases with no gene match: 11. The CDR3 loop spans 16 amino acids. CDR3 in DNA: TGTGCCAGCAGTGGGACAGGGGCTGCCCATACAAATGAGCAGTTCTTC. Translating it yields CASSGTGAAHTNEQFF.

This clone was observed a handful of times. The chain recombines TRBV7-2 with TRBJ1-4, with D perhaps matching TRBD1 (6 bases). The germline V gene has CDR1 SGHTA and CDR2 FQGNSA. V lost 2 bases, J lost 0 bases, and 13 bases lay in between. The CDR3 runs to 17 residues. In DNA form, the CDR3 reads TGTGCCAGCAGCTTACTTGGGGGCTTTGCAACTAATGAAAAACTGTTTTTT. It codes for CASSLLGGFATNEKLFF.

The V gene is TRBV5-4, the J gene TRBJ1-4, with D possibly matching TRBD1 (5 bases). CDR1 SGHNT and CDR2 YYREEE come from the germline V gene (reference sequence). The CDR3 has 16 amino acids. The V end lost 4 bases, the J end lost 8 bases, and 21 bases lay between the germline ends. The CDR3 loop reads CASSPGGAGRGEKLFF. The CDR3 region has the DNA TGTGCCAGCAGCCCCGGCGGGGCAGGGCGGGGGGAAAAACTGTTTTTT.

V usage is TRBV2 and J usage is TRBJ1-2, with a tentative D call TRBD1 (6 bases). The germline V gene encodes CDR1 SNHLY and CDR2 FYNNEI. The V and J ends lost 9 bases and 8 bases respectively, with 22 bases between them. This CDR3 has 14 residues. CDR3 in DNA: TGTGCCAGTAGTCCACAGGGCCGGATCCCCGGCTACACCTTC. This encodes CASSPQGRIPGYTF.

The chain uses TRBV5-4 and TRBJ2-1, with unresolved D. V dropped 1 base and J dropped 8 bases, with 13 bases sitting between them. This CDR3 has 14 amino acids. CDR1 and CDR2 from the germline V gene are SGHNT and YYREEE (reference sequence). CDR3 sequence: CASSLKLREDEQFF. The CDR3 bases are TGTGCCAGCAGCTTGAAATTGAGAGAGGATGAGCAGTTCTTC.

This clone was found once. The chain couples TRBV7-2 to TRBJ2-3; unclear D gene. V gave up 0 bases and J gave up 4 bases, with 11 bases separating them. The germline gives CDR1 SGHTA, CDR2 FQGNSA. This CDR3 comprises 15 residues. DNA for the CDR3: TGTGCCAGCAGCTTAGCGACTTCTGAGGCAGATACGCAGTATTTT. Translating gives CASSLATSEADTQYF.

V is TRBV6-5 and J is TRBJ1-2, with a possible D match to TRBD1 (6 bases). Deletions cut 7 bases from V and 8 bases from J, with 14 bases between. This CDR3 is built from 12 residues. The germline CDR1 and CDR2 sequences are MNHEY and SVGAGI. Here the CDR3 DNA reads TGTGCCAGCAACCAAGGAACAGGGGGCTACACCTTC. Translated: CASNQGTGGYTF.

The gene calls are TRBV29-1 and TRBJ2-6, with D maybe TRBD1 (5 bases). The germline V and J ends were trimmed by 7 bases and 0 bases, with 7 bases remaining between them. The CDR3 covers 13 residues. Germline values: CDR1 SQVTM, CDR2 ANQGSEA. CDR3 sequence: CSATVSGANVLTF. CDR3 DNA: TGCAGCGCGACAGTCTCTGGGGCCAACGTCCTGACTTTC.

The chain couples TRBV24-1 to TRBJ2-3, with 8 bases aligning to TRBD1. V shed 0 bases and J 3 bases; nucleotides not matched to a gene: 1. The germline V gene has CDR1 KGHDR and CDR2 SFDVKD. The CDR3 totals 15 residues. The CDR3 here is CATSDLGQGTDTQYF. The CDR3 nucleotides are TGTGCCACCAGTGATTTGGGACAGGGAACAGATACGCAGTATTTT.

This chain uses TRBV9 with TRBJ2-5; a weak D match, TRBD2 (6 bases). Germline CDR1 and CDR2: SGDLS and YYNGEE. Trimming took 0 bases from V and 6 from J, leaving 9 bases between them. The length of the CDR3 is 13 residues. In DNA, the CDR3 is TGTGCCAGCAGCGTAGATGCGGGGAAGACCCAGTACTTC. As protein: CASSVDAGKTQYF.

The chain links TRBV30 to TRBJ1-1; D possibly corresponds to TRBD1 (6 bases). Germline CDR1 is GTSNPN and CDR2 is SVGIG (reference sequence). Trimming stripped 3 bases from V and 4 bases from J, with 18 bases between. The CDR3 has 15 residues. Here the CDR3 reads CAWRPGRGAGTEAFF. CDR3 nucleotides: TGTGCCTGGAGACCCGGGAGGGGGGCAGGCACTGAAGCTTTCTTT.

In this sample, this clone turned up once. This sequence joins TRBV19 and TRBJ2-1; 8 nucleotides match TRBD2. The CDR3 covers 17 residues. V lost 8 bases and J lost 0; bases outside the gene matches: 12. Per the germline V gene, CDR1 is LNHDA and CDR2 is SQIVND (reference sequence). CDR3 protein: CASLRKPGGVSYNEQFF. CDR3 sequence (DNA): TGTGCCAGTCTCAGAAAACCCGGGGGGGTCTCCTACAATGAGCAGTTCTTC.

This chain uses TRBV28 with TRBJ2-1, with 8 bases identical to TRBD1. Looked up from germline, CDR1 is MDHEN and CDR2 is SYDVKM. V was pared by 6 bases and J by 6 bases, with 28 bases of the junction left unmatched. The CDR3 has 21 amino acids. CDR3 in amino acids: CASSPQNLGFLGQVYPNEQFF. The CDR3 DNA sequence: TGTGCCAGCAGCCCCCAAAATTTGGGTTTTTTGGGACAGGTGTATCCCAATGAGCAGTTCTTC. Supplemented by reference TRBV28 and TRBJ2-1, the full variable domain reads DVKVTQSSRYLVKRTGEKVFLECVQDMDHENMFWYRQDPGLGLRLIYFSYDVKMKEKGDIPEGYSVSREKKERFSLILESASTNQTSMYLCASSPQNLGFLGQVYPNEQFFGPGTRLTVL.

The V gene is TRBV18, the J gene TRBJ2-1; possibly TRBD2 for D (6 bases). This CDR3 is built from 17 residues. The V end lost 0 bases, the J end lost 7 bases, and 19 bases lay between the germline ends. CDR1 and CDR2 (germline): KGHSH, LQKENI. The chain's CDR3 is CASSPPQRPGTVNEQFF. CDR3 bases: TGTGCCAGCTCACCACCCCAGCGACCAGGGACTGTGAATGAGCAGTTCTTC.

V and J are TRBV6-6 and TRBJ2-2; unclear D gene. Germline values: CDR1 MNHNY, CDR2 SVGAGI (reference sequence). The length of the CDR3 is 15 residues. V lost 5 bases and J 4 bases, leaving 14 bases between the germline ends. The CDR3 loop reads CASSRINSGTGELFF. DNA of the CDR3: TGTGCCAGCAGTAGGATTAACTCGGGCACCGGGGAGCTGTTTTTT.

This chain uses TRBV2 with TRBJ1-4; 8 positions match TRBD1. This CDR3 is 14 amino acids long. The germline CDR1 and CDR2 sequences are SNHLY and FYNNEI. J lost 7 bases, V lost 6 bases, and 7 bases had no gene match. The CDR3 is CASSGQGLIEKLFF. In DNA, the CDR3 is TGTGCCAGCAGCGGACAGGGTCTTATTGAAAAACTGTTTTTT.

The rearrangement uses TRBV5-1 and TRBJ2-7; TRBD1 matches at 9 bases. This CDR3 comprises 17 residues. Per germline, CDR1 SGHRS and CDR2 YFSETQ. V shed 4 bases, J shed 5 bases, and the junction held 16 bases outside the gene matches. CDR3 region: CASSPQYSGTGSHEQYF. In DNA, the CDR3 is TGCGCCAGCAGCCCCCAATATTCCGGGACAGGGTCCCACGAGCAGTACTTC.

V usage is TRBV6-1 and J usage is TRBJ2-3; 9 bases map to TRBD2. CDR3 length: 16 amino acids. The V gene end was trimmed by 2 bases and the J gene end by 3 bases; junction bases not matched to a gene: 6. The germline gives CDR1 MNHNS, CDR2 SASEGT. DNA of the CDR3: TGTGCCAGCAGTGAATGGCGGGGGGGCCATACAGATACGCAGTATTTT. The encoded protein is CASSEWRGGHTDTQYF.

This chain joins TRBV3-1 (or the pseudogene TRBV3-2) and TRBJ1-2; 7 nucleotides line up with TRBD1. CDR1 and CDR2 (germline): LGHDT, YNNKEL (reference sequence). V lost 4 bases and J lost 4; bases outside the gene matches: 15. This CDR3 has 17 amino acids. The CDR3 DNA is TGTGCCAGCAGCCCTTCCCTGACAGGGAAATACGGCTATGGCTACACCTTC. It translates to CASSPSLTGKYGYGYTF.

The V gene is TRBV28, the J gene TRBJ1-2, with D tentatively TRBD1 (5 bases). There are 13 residues in the CDR3. The V gene's germline CDR1 is MDHEN and CDR2 SYDVKM. V lost 5 bases and J 6 bases, leaving 13 bases between the germline ends. Written as DNA, the CDR3 is TGTGCCAGCAGTCCCCATCAGGGTAATGGCTACACCTTC. This gives the protein CASSPHQGNGYTF.

The V gene is TRBV7-3, the J gene TRBJ1-1; 7 nucleotides line up with TRBD1. The CDR3 runs 13 residues. CDR1 and CDR2 (germline): SGHTA, FQGTGA. V trimming: 3 bases; J trimming: 7 bases; junction bases outside the gene matches: 5. In DNA, the CDR3 is TGTGCCAGCAGCTTTGACAGGGAGGATGAAGCTTTCTTT. It yields the protein CASSFDREDEAFF.

This clone was detected a few times. The rearrangement uses TRBV19 and TRBJ1-5; no clear D gene. V was pared by 2 bases and J by 6 bases, with 14 bases between. Germline V gene data show CDR1 as LNHDA and CDR2 as SQIVND (reference sequence). CDR3 length equals 15 residues. The DNA for the CDR3 is TGTGCCAGTAGTATAAGTCAGTACCGTGGTCAGCCCCAGCATTTT. This encodes CASSISQYRGQPQHF.

This sequence joins TRBV2 and TRBJ2-5, with a weak D call TRBD1 (5 bases). The V and J ends lost 3 bases and 7 bases respectively, with 15 bases between them. CDR3 length: 14 residues. Germline V lookup: CDR1 SNHLY, CDR2 FYNNEI. Here the CDR3 reads CASSDLTALGTQYF. In DNA, the CDR3 is TGTGCCAGCAGTGACCTGACAGCCCTGGGGACCCAGTACTTC.

A few counts support this clone. The V gene is TRBV6-5, the J gene TRBJ2-7, with 12 positions matching TRBD2. With 5 bases clipped from V and 5 bases from J, the junction kept 7 bases outside the gene matches. CDR1 is MNHEY, CDR2 SVGAGI, per germline. This CDR3 region has 15 residues. CDR3 in DNA: TGTGCCAGCAGTCCCCCTAGCGGGAGGGCCAACGAGCAGTACTTC. This gives the protein CASSPPSGRANEQYF.

The count of this clone is one. One end of the junction varies from germline; a read error may be responsible. The rearrangement joins TRBV7-7 to TRBJ2-2, with D possibly matching TRBD2 (7 bases). Germline-derived CDR1 and CDR2 are SSHAT and FNYEAQ (reference sequence). CDR3 size: 16 residues. This chain's CDR3 is CASSLGGAGSTGELFF. CDR3 DNA: TGTGCTAGCAGCTTAGGGGGAGCGGGAAGCACCGGGGAGCTGTTTTTT.

This rearrangement joins TRBV7-9 to TRBJ2-2, with 7 bases aligning to TRBD1. The CDR3 has 15 residues. V shed 1 base and J 4 bases; nucleotides not matched to a gene: 3. Germline V gene data show CDR1 as SEHNR and CDR2 as FQNEAQ (reference sequence). The CDR3 protein is CASSLGDRVTGELFF. CDR3 DNA sequence: TGTGCCAGCAGCTTAGGTGACAGGGTCACCGGGGAGCTGTTTTTT.

The V call is TRBV29-1, the J call TRBJ1-4; D remains ambiguous. Germline V gene lookup returns CDR1 SQVTM and CDR2 ANQGSEA. This CDR3 is 12 amino acids long. Trimming removed 4 bases at V and 8 bases at J, with 11 bases between. DNA for the CDR3: TGCAGCGTTGGTGGAGGCCACGAAAAACTGTTTTTT. It encodes CSVGGGHEKLFF.